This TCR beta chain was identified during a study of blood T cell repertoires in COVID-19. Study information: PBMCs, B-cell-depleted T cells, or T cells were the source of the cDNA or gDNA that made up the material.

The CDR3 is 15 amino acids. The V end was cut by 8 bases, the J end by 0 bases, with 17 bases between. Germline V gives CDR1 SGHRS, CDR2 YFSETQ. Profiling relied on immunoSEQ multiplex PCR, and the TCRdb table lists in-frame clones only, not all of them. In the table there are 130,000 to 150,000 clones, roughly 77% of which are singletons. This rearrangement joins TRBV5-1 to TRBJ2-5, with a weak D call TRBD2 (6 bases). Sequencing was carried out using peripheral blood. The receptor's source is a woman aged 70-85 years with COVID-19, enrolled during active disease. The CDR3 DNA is TGCGCCAGTGTCGGGGGAGGCAGTTACCAAGAGACCCAGTACTTC. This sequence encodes CASVGGGSYQETQYF.